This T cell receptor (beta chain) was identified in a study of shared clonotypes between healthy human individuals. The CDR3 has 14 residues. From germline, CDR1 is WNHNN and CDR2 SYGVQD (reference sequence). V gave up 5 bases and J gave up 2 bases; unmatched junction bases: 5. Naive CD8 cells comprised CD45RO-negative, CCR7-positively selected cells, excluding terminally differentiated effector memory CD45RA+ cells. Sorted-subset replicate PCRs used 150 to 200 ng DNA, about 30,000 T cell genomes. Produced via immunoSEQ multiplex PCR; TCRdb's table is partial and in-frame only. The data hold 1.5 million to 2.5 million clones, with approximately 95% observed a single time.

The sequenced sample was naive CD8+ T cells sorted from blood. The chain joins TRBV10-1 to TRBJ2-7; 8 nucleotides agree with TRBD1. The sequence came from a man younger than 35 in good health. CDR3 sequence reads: CASSPGTGPYEQYF. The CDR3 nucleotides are TGCGCCAGCAGTCCCGGGACAGGACCCTACGAGCAGTACTTC.